This TCR beta chain was identified in a study of PD-1 and CTLA-4 blockade in melanoma. Profiling relied on immunoSEQ multiplex PCR, and the TCRdb table lists in-frame clones only, not all of them. The table includes 7,000 to 8,500 clones, over 70% detected once. Germline V gene sequence: CDR1 SGHVS, CDR2 FQNEAQ. CDR3 length: 16 residues. V shed 4 bases, J shed 2 bases, and the junction held 11 bases outside the gene matches. Here the sequenced sample was CD8+ T cells from peripheral blood, taken before anti-PD-1 treatment. The sequence was obtained from a human donor with melanoma. This chain joins TRBV7-8 and TRBJ2-7; 7 bases align to TRBD1. CDR3 sequence: CASSYTGANPTYEQYF. The CDR3 DNA reads TGTGCCAGCAGCTACACAGGGGCCAACCCGACCTACGAGCAGTACTTC.